This paragraph reports one T cell receptor beta chain. Original analysis: Reference gene primers were amplified, and this amplification served to estimate nucleated cell counts. Sequenced by immunoSEQ multiplex PCR; TCRdb stores in-frame clones only, minus some. The V and J calls and clone size are taken from that table; D and trimming were inferred from the DNA. There are some 140,000 clones in the sample; just under 85% occur only once, and around 2.7% lies in the top ten. These data are taken from a study of blood T cell repertoires in COVID-19. Study at large: COVID-19 samples, acute and convalescent, were from the United States, Italy and Spain. The analysed material was cDNA or gDNA that came from T cells, B-cell-depleted T cells, or PBMCs.

The CDR3 runs 13 residues. Per the germline V gene, CDR1 is MDHEN and CDR2 is SYDVKM. V lost 2 bases to trimming and J lost 11 bases; unmatched junction nucleotides: 6. V gene TRBV28 combines with J gene TRBJ1-5, with 7 bases aligning to TRBD1. Material for sequencing was peripheral blood. This sequence was found in a woman aged 80 or over with acute or convalescent COVID-19. The CDR3 region is CASSLGQVRSQHF. In nucleotides, the CDR3 is TGTGCCAGCAGTTTAGGACAGGTACGGTCCCAGCATTTT.